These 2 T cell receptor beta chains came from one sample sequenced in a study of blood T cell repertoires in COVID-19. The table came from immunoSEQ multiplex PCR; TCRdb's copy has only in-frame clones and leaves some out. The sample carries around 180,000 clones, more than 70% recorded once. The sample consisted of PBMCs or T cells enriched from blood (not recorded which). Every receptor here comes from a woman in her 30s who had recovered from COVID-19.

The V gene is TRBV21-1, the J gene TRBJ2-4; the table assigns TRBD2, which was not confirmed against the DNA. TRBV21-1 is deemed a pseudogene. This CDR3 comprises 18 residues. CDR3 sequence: CASSKVYVAGLAKNIQYF. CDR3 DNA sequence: TGTGCCAGCAGCAAAGTTTACGTCGCGGGGCTAGCCAAAAACATTCAGTACTTC.

This CDR3 is CASSLKTTSPLHF. In DNA, the CDR3 is TGTGCCAGCAGCTTAAAAACTACTTCACCCCTCCACTTT. The rearrangement uses TRBV7-3 and TRBJ1-6; no clear D. Looked up from germline, CDR1 is SGHTA and CDR2 is FQGTGA. The V end lost 1 base, the J end lost 9 bases, and 7 bases lay between the germline ends. This CDR3 comprises 13 residues.